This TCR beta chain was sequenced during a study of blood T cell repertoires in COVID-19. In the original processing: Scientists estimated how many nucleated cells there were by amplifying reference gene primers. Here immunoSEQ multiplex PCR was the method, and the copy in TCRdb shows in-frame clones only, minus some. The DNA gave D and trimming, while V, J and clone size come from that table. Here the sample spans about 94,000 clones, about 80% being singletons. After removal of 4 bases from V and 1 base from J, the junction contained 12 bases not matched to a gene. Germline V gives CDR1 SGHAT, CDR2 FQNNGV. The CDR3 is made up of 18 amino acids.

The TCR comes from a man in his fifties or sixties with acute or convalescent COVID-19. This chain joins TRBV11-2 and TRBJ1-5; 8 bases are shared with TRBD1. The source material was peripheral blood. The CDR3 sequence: CASSSTTGGEFSNQPQHF. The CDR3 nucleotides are TGTGCCAGCAGCTCTACAACAGGGGGAGAATTCAGCAATCAGCCCCAGCATTTT.